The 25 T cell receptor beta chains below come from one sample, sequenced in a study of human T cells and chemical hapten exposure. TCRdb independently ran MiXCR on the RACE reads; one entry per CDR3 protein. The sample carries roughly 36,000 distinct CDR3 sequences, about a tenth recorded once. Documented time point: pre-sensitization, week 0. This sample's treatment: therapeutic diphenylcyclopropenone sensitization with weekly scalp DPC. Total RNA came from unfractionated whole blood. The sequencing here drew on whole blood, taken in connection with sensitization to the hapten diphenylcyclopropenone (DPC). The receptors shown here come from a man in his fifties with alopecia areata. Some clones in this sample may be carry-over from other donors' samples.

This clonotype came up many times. The CDR3 sequence is CSVVGPANTGELFF. The CDR3 DNA reads as TGCAGCGTTGTAGGGCCCGCGAACACCGGGGAGCTGTTTTTT. This sequence joins TRBV29-1 and TRBJ2-2; unclear D gene. CDR1 is SQVTM and CDR2 is ANQGSEA in the germline V gene. V was cut by 4 bases and J by 0 bases, with 9 bases left in between. The CDR3 loop spans 14 amino acids.

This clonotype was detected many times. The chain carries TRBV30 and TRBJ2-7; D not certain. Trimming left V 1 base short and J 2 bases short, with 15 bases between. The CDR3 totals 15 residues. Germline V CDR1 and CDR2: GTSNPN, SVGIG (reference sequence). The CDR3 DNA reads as TGTGCCTGGAGTGCCCCCCCAGAAGATCCCTACGAGCAGTACTTC. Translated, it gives CAWSAPPEDPYEQYF.

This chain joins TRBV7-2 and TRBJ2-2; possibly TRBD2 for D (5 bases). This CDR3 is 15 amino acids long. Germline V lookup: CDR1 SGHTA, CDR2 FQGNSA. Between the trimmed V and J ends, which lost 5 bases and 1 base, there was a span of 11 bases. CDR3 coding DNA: TGTGCCAGCAGCCCTTACCGGGGGAACACCGGGGAGCTGTTTTTT. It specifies CASSPYRGNTGELFF.

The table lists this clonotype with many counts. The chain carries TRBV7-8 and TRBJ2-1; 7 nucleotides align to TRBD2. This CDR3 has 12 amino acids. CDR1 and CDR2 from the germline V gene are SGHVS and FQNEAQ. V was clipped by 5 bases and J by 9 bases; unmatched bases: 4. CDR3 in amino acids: CASSPWGGEQFF. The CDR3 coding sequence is TGTGCCAGCAGCCCGTGGGGGGGTGAGCAGTTCTTC. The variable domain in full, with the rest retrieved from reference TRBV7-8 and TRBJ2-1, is GAGVSQSPRYKVAKRGQDVALRCDPISGHVSLFWYQQALGQGPEFLTYFQNEAQLDKSGLPSDRFFAERPEGSVSTLKIQRTQQEDSAVYLCASSPWGGEQFFGPGTRLTVL.

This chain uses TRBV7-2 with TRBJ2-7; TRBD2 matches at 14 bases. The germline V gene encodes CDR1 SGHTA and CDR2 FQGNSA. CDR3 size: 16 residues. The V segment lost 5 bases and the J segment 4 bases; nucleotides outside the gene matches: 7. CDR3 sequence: CASSQTSGRAFYEQYF. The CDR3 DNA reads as TGTGCCAGCAGCCAGACTAGCGGGAGGGCCTTTTACGAGCAGTACTTC.

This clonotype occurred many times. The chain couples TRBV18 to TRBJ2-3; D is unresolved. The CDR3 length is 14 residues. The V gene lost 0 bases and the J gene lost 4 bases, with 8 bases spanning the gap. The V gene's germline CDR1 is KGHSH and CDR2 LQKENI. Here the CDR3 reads CASSPPVGADTQYF. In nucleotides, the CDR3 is TGTGCCAGCTCACCACCCGTAGGCGCAGATACGCAGTATTTT.

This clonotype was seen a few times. The CDR3 DNA sequence: TGCGCCAGCGGAGTCTCAAACACTGAAGCTTTCTTT. This translates into CASGVSNTEAFF. The chain carries TRBV10-1 and TRBJ1-1, with unresolved D. The CDR3 has 12 residues. CDR1 is WNHNN and CDR2 is SYGVQD in the germline V gene (reference sequence). V lost 8 bases and J 2 bases, leaving 9 bases between the germline ends.

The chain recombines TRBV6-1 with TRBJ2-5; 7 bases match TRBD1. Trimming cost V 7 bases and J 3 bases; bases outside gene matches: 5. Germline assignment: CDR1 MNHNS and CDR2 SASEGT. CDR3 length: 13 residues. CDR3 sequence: CASTWGQKETQYF. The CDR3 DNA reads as TGTGCCAGCACTTGGGGACAGAAAGAGACCCAGTACTTC.

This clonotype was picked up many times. The CDR3 coding sequence is TGCAGTGCTAGACCGGCTGTCGGGAGTAGCAGCACAGATACGCAGTATTTT. The encoded protein is CSARPAVGSSSTDTQYF. The rearrangement uses TRBV20-1 and TRBJ2-3; maybe TRBD2 (6 bases). Germline CDR1 reads DFQATT; CDR2 reads SNEGSKA (reference sequence). V was shortened by 2 bases and J by 0 bases, with 18 bases between the two germline ends. This CDR3 spans 17 amino acids.

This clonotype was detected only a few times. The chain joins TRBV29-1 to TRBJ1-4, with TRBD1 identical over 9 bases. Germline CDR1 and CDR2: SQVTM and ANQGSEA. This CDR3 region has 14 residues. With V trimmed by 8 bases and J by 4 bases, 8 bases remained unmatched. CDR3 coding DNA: TGCAGCATTTGGACAGGGGAGAATAATGAAAAACTGTTTTTT. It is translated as CSIWTGENNEKLFF.

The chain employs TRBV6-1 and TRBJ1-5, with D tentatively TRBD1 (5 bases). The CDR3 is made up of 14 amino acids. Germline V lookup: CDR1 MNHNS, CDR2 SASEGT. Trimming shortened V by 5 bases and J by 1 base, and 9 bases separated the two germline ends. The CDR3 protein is CASSIGTSNQPQHF. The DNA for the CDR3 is TGTGCCAGCAGTATAGGGACGAGCAATCAGCCCCAGCATTTT.

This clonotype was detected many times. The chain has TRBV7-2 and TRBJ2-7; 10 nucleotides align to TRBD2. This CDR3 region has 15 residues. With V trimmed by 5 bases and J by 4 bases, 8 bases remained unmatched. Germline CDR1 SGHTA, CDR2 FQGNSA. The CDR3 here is CASSRTSGYTYEQYF. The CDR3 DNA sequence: TGTGCCAGCAGCCGGACTAGCGGATATACTTACGAGCAGTACTTC.

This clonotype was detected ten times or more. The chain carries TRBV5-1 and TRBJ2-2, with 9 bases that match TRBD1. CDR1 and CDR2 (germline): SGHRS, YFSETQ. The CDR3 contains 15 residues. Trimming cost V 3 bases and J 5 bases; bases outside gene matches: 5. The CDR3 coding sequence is TGCGCCAGCAGCTGGGGACAGGGAAGGACCGGGGAGCTGTTTTTT. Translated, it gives CASSWGQGRTGELFF. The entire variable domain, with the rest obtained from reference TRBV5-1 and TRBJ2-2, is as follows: KAGVTQTPRYLIKTRGQQVTLSCSPISGHRSVSWYQQTPGQGLQFLFEYFSETQRNKGNFPGRFSGRQFSNSRSEMNVSTLELGDSALYLCASSWGQGRTGELFFGEGSRLTVL.

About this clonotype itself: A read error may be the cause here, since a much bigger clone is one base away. CDR3 coding DNA: TGTGCCAGCAGCTTACAGGGGGCCGCCGCCGGGCAGTACTTC. It translates to CASSLQGAAAGQYF. V gene TRBV7-9 combines with J gene TRBJ2-7, with TRBD1 matching over 8 bases. Per the germline V gene, CDR1 is SEHNR and CDR2 is FQNEAQ (reference sequence). With 2 bases clipped from V and 9 bases from J, the junction kept 9 bases outside the gene matches. The CDR3 is 14 amino acids.

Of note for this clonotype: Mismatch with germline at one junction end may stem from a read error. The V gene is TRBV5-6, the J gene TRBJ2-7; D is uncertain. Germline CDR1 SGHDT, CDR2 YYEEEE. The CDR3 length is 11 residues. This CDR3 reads CGSSFSYEQYF. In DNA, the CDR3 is TGTGGCAGCAGCTTCTCCTACGAGCAGTACTTC.

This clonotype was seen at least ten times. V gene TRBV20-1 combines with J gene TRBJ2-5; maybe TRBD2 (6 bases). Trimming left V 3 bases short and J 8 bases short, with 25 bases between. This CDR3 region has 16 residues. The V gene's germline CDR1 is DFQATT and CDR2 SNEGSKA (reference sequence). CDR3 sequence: CSASIWRGPHQGTQYF. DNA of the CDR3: TGCAGTGCTAGTATCTGGCGGGGACCTCATCAAGGAACCCAGTACTTC.

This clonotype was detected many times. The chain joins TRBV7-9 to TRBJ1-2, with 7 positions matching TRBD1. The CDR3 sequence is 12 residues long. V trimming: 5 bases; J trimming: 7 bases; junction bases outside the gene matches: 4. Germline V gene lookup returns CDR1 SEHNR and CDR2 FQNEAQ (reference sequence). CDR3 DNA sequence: TGTGCCAGCAGCGCAGGGGGTTCTGGCTACACCTTC. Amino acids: CASSAGGSGYTF.

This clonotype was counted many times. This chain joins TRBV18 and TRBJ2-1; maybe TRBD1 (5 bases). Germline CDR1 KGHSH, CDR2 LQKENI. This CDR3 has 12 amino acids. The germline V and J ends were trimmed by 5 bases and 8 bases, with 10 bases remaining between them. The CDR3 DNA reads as TGTGCCAGCTCAAGCAGGGTGGATGAGCAGTTCTTC. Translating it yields CASSSRVDEQFF.

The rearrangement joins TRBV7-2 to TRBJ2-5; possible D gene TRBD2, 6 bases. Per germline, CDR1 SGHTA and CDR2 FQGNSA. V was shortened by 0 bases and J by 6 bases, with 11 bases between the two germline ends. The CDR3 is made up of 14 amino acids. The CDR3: CASSLAWAGQTQYF. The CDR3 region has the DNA TGTGCCAGCAGCTTAGCGTGGGCGGGACAGACCCAGTACTTC.

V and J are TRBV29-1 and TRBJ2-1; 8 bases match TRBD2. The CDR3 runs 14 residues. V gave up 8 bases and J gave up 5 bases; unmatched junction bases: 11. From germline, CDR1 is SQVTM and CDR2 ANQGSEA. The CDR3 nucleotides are TGCAGCTCTGGCTTGCTAGCGGGTAACAATGAGCAGTTCTTC. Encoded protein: CSSGLLAGNNEQFF.

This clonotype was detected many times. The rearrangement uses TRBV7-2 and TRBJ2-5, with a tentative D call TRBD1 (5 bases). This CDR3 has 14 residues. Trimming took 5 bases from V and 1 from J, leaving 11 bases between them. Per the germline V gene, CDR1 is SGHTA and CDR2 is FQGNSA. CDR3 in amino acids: CASSQGRVQETQYF. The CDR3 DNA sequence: TGTGCCAGCAGCCAGGGCCGGGTCCAAGAGACCCAGTACTTC.

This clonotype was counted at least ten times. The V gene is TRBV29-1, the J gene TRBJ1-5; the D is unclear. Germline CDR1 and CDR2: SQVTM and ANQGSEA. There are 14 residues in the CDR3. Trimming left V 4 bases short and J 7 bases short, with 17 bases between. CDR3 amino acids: CSVVVGNEKQPQHF. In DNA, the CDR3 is TGCAGCGTTGTTGTTGGGAACGAGAAACAGCCCCAGCATTTT.

The CDR3 sequence is CASSPEPGPNNEQFF. The CDR3 bases are TGCGCCAGCAGCCCTGAGCCGGGACCAAACAATGAGCAGTTCTTC. The rearrangement joins TRBV4-3 to TRBJ2-1; D may correspond to TRBD1 or TRBD2 (5 bases each). V lost 4 bases and J 5 bases, leaving 15 bases between the germline ends. The V gene's germline CDR1 is LGHNA and CDR2 YSLEER. The CDR3 consists of 15 residues.

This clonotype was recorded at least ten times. DNA of the CDR3: TGTGCCAGCAGCCGCTTCGGGCAGAACTACGAGCAGTACTTC. Translation gives CASSRFGQNYEQYF. V gene TRBV3-1 combines with J gene TRBJ2-7; D not certain. Germline loops: CDR1 LGHDT, CDR2 YNNKEL (reference sequence). CDR3 length: 14 residues. V was clipped by 4 bases and J by 3 bases, with 13 bases between them.

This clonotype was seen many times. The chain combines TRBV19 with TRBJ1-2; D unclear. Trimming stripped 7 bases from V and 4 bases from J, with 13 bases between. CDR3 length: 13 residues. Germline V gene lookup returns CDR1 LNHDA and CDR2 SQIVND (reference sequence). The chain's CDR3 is CASTPAGPYGYTF. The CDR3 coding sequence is TGTGCCAGTACCCCTGCTGGTCCCTATGGCTACACCTTC.